This entry lists 8 T cell receptor beta chains sequenced from one sample in a study of response to subunit inactivated influenza vaccine (dated by TCRdb to between 2017 and 2018). The library was prepared using RT-PCR. Sequenced using an Illumina HiSeq 2500. TCRdb trimmed public reads at Q25 via fastp, called clones via MiXCR and kept in-frame beta chains. Records with the same CDR3 protein are collapsed into one entry carrying the most frequent genes and DNA. In all, the sample holds hundreds of thousands of distinct CDR3 sequences, and approximately 15% of those were seen once. Roughly 6.4% of the sample is in the top ten clones. This sample comprised PBMCs from blood, obtained approximately 15 days before vaccination. All receptors derive from a man over 45 who received an inactivated influenza vaccine. Donor details come from another sample of the same person, matched by shared clones.

This clonotype was detected only a few times. V is TRBV5-1 and J is TRBJ2-5, with 11 bases identical to TRBD2. V trimming: 4 bases; J trimming: 4 bases; junction bases outside the gene matches: 9. This CDR3 contains 16 residues. Germline V gene lookup returns CDR1 SGHRS and CDR2 YFSETQ. CDR3 DNA sequence: TGCGCCAGCAGCCCAATTTCGGGACTAGCGGTAGAGACCCAGTACTTC. Protein sequence: CASSPISGLAVETQYF.

There are a few counts of this clonotype. V gene TRBV6-2 or TRBV6-3 combines with J gene TRBJ2-7, with 7 bases that match TRBD2. This CDR3 has 18 residues. V lost 0 bases, J lost 8 bases, and 19 bases stayed unmatched. CDR1 is MNHEY, CDR2 SVGEGT, per germline. CDR3 sequence: CASSYSKSSGIGGVKQYF. The CDR3 nucleotides are TGTGCCAGCAGTTACTCGAAGTCCAGCGGGATTGGCGGGGTCAAGCAGTACTTC.

The rearrangement uses TRBV2 and TRBJ2-2; D remains unclear. The CDR3 covers 12 residues. In germline, CDR1 is SNHLY, CDR2 FYNNEI. The V end was cut by 2 bases, the J end by 5 bases, with 3 bases between. The CDR3 region has the DNA TGTGCCAGCAGTGAAATTACCGGGGAGCTGTTTTTT. It specifies CASSEITGELFF.

This clonotype showed up many times. The chain carries TRBV5-1 and TRBJ2-1; a possible D gene is TRBD1 (6 bases). The V end lost 3 bases, the J end lost 6 bases, and 19 bases lay between the germline ends. From germline, CDR1 is SGHRS and CDR2 YFSETQ. This CDR3 is built from 16 residues. CDR3 coding DNA: TGCGCCAGCAGCTCTCAGTTGCAGGGGCCAGTCAATGAGCAGTTCTTC. Translated, it gives CASSSQLQGPVNEQFF.

This clonotype was picked up many times. The chain recombines TRBV14 with TRBJ2-1; D unclear. The CDR3 sequence is 15 residues long. V was pared by 0 bases and J by 8 bases, with 14 bases between. Germline CDR1 is SGHDN and CDR2 is FVKESK. CDR3 protein: CASSQDVYGRDEQFF. The DNA of the CDR3 is TGTGCCAGCAGCCAAGACGTGTATGGGCGCGATGAGCAGTTCTTC.

The CDR3 DNA reads TGCGCCAGCAGCCCCAGGCGGGGTAGTAGCGGGAGACCAGATACGCAGTATTTT. This translates into CASSPRRGSSGRPDTQYF. The V gene is TRBV5-1, the J gene TRBJ2-3, with 9 bases lining up with TRBD2. This CDR3 region has 18 residues. The germline V gene has CDR1 SGHRS and CDR2 YFSETQ. V shed 4 bases and J 4 bases; nucleotides not matched to a gene: 16.

This clonotype was detected ten times or more. The V call is TRBV27, the J call TRBJ2-7, with D maybe TRBD1 (5 bases). Germline values: CDR1 MNHEY, CDR2 SMNVEV (reference sequence). V was cut by 3 bases and J by 2 bases, with 8 bases left in between. This CDR3 contains 13 residues. The CDR3 coding sequence is TGTGCCAGCAGTTTTCAGGGCGCCTACGAGCAGTACTTC. Amino acid sequence: CASSFQGAYEQYF.

This clonotype was counted at least ten times. The rearrangement joins TRBV12-3 or TRBV12-4 to TRBJ1-2; D remains ambiguous. The CDR3 sequence is 14 residues long. Trimming pared 0 bases from V and 7 bases from J, leaving 12 bases between. The CDR3 here is CASSLASWGIGYTF. The CDR3 nucleotides read TGTGCCAGCAGTTTAGCGTCGTGGGGAATTGGCTACACCTTC.